Below, 13 T cell receptor beta chains from the same sample are listed, as sequenced in a study of shared clonotypes between healthy human individuals. Sequencing used immunoSEQ multiplex PCR; TCRdb keeps in-frame clones, though not all of them. In the table there are 950,000 to 1,300,000 clones, more than 60% of which are singletons. The sequenced sample was memory CD4+ T cells sorted from blood. Sample subset: CD45RA-negative fraction. The receptors derive from a young man in good health.

To note about this clone: Germline and junction disagree at one end, which may indicate a read error. The rearrangement links TRBV28 to TRBJ2-4; TRBD2 agrees at 8 bases. This CDR3 has 12 amino acids. Germline V gene sequence: CDR1 MDHEN, CDR2 SYDVKM. The CDR3 DNA reads TGTGCCAGCAGTTTACCCGCGGGGGGCCTCATGTTC. Amino acids: CASSLPAGGLMF.

This clone was found a few times. In the same sample, other DNA sequences code for this CDR3. This chain links TRBV5-6 with TRBJ2-1; maybe TRBD2 (6 bases). Germline values: CDR1 SGHDT, CDR2 YYEEEE. V was clipped by 0 bases and J by 4 bases, with 8 bases between them. This CDR3 region has 14 residues. The CDR3 region has the DNA TGTGCCAGCAGCTTGGTTCGGGGGTACAATGAGCAGTTCTTC. The encoded protein is CASSLVRGYNEQFF.

J is TRBJ1-2 and V is TRBV5-4; 8 positions agree with TRBD1. The CDR3 has 14 amino acids. CDR1 is SGHNT, CDR2 YYREEE, per germline (reference sequence). J was trimmed by 4 bases and V by 3 bases; bases with no gene match: 5. CDR3 nucleotides: TGTGCCAGCAGCTCCCCAGGGGGCGGCTATGGCTACACCTTC. This gives the protein CASSSPGGGYGYTF. The entire variable domain, with the rest obtained from reference TRBV5-4 and TRBJ1-2, is as follows: ETGVTQSPTHLIKTRGQQVTLRCSSQSGHNTVSWYQQALGQGPQFIFQYYREEENGRGNFPPRFSGLQFPNYSSELNVNALELDDSALYLCASSSPGGGYGYTFGSGTRLTVV.

This clone occurred a few times. V gene TRBV23-1 combines with J gene TRBJ2-7; weak D call: TRBD2 (6 bases). TRBV23-1 carries the ORF label, with uncertain function. Trimming removed 1 base at V and 5 bases at J, with 9 bases between. The CDR3 has 13 residues. Here the CDR3 DNA reads TGCGCCAGCAGTCAATATCGGGAGAACGAGCAGTACTTC. It yields the protein CASSQYRENEQYF.

The J gene is TRBJ2-2, the V gene TRBV5-1; D perhaps matches TRBD2 (6 bases). Per germline, CDR1 SGHRS and CDR2 YFSETQ. Trimming pared 3 bases from V and 4 bases from J, leaving 16 bases between. The CDR3 extends over 16 amino acids. CDR3 bases: TGCGCCAGCAGCTGGGGGGTTAGCGGCTCCACCGGGGAGCTGTTTTTT. Its protein product is CASSWGVSGSTGELFF.

This clone was detected only a few times. This rearrangement joins TRBV11-2 to TRBJ2-1; tentatively, D is TRBD2 (6 bases). The CDR3 is 13 amino acids. Deletions cut 5 bases from V and 5 bases from J, with 10 bases between. Germline lookup yields CDR1 SGHAT and CDR2 FQNNGV. The CDR3 region has the DNA TGTGCCAGCAGCGCCGGACTACACAATGAGCAGTTCTTC. It codes for CASSAGLHNEQFF.

The chain uses TRBV10-3 and TRBJ2-6; tentatively, D is TRBD1 (6 bases). The CDR3 is 18 amino acids. CDR1 ENHRY and CDR2 SYGVKD come from the germline V gene. Trimming shortened V by 7 bases and J by 0 bases, and 19 bases separated the two germline ends. CDR3 sequence (DNA): TGTGCCATCAACTCTGTGGGGGCAGGAAACTCTGGGGCCAACGTCCTGACTTTC. It encodes CAINSVGAGNSGANVLTF.

The chain carries TRBV5-6 and TRBJ2-1; the D gene could be TRBD1 or TRBD2 (5 bases each). CDR3 length: 15 amino acids. CDR1 is SGHDT, CDR2 YYEEEE, per germline. Trimming stripped 4 bases from V and 1 base from J, with 12 bases between. The CDR3 bases are TGTGCCAGCAGCGGGGCCCGCGGGTCCTACAATGAGCAGTTCTTC. Amino acids: CASSGARGSYNEQFF.

The V and J genes are TRBV7-2 and TRBJ1-1; unclear D gene. Trimming took off 2 bases at V and 1 base at J, with 8 bases between the two ends. Germline V gene sequence: CDR1 SGHTA, CDR2 FQGNSA. This CDR3 is built from 14 residues. The CDR3 bases are TGTGCCAGCAGCTTAAGATCCGGGAACACTGAAGCTTTCTTT. It is translated as CASSLRSGNTEAFF.

This clone has a single count. The chain employs TRBV4-1 and TRBJ1-2; TRBD1 matches at 9 bases. CDR3 length: 16 amino acids. With V trimmed by 4 bases and J by 3 bases, 9 bases remained unmatched. CDR1 MGHRA and CDR2 YSYEKL come from the germline V gene. CDR3 residues: CASSLPTGQGDYGYTF. CDR3 nucleotide sequence: TGCGCCAGCAGCCTCCCAACGGGACAGGGAGACTATGGCTACACCTTC.

This sequence joins TRBV5-1 and TRBJ2-3, with 10 nucleotides matching TRBD1. The CDR3 has 18 amino acids. Germline loops: CDR1 SGHRS, CDR2 YFSETQ. Trimming removed 0 bases from V and 5 bases from J; junction bases left unmatched: 12. The CDR3 DNA is TGCGCCAGCAGCTTGGGCAGACAGGGGGCCGGGAGCCGAGATACGCAGTATTTT. Translation gives CASSLGRQGAGSRDTQYF.

V usage is TRBV30 and J usage is TRBJ1-1, with D possibly TRBD1 on 5 matching bases. Germline V gives CDR1 GTSNPN, CDR2 SVGIG (reference sequence). This CDR3 contains 14 residues. Trimming shortened V by 1 base and J by 5 bases, and 14 bases separated the two germline ends. Written as DNA, the CDR3 is TGTGCCTGGAGTGGGGGCTCGGTGGGGACTGAAGCTTTCTTT. Encoded protein: CAWSGGSVGTEAFF.

The gene calls are TRBV18 and TRBJ2-1; weak D call: TRBD1 (5 bases). CDR1 is KGHSH and CDR2 is LQKENI in the germline V gene. The V gene lost 4 bases and the J gene lost 0 bases, with 19 bases spanning the gap. The CDR3 extends over 18 amino acids. In nucleotides, the CDR3 is TGTGCCAGCTCACTTTTCTCCATTAGACAGACCTCCTACAATGAGCAGTTCTTC. Its protein product is CASSLFSIRQTSYNEQFF.